The sequence of this T cell receptor beta chain was determined in a study of cytomegalovirus exposure and HLA in healthy donors. Study findings and constraints: Trimming of TCR beta V- and J-genes showed a link, identified in a later analysis, to a missense DCLRE1C variant.

About this clone itself: Its specificity is not known.

The trim removed 5 bases at V and 2 bases at J, leaving 3 bases unmatched. The CDR3 covers 14 residues. From germline, CDR1 is SGHAT and CDR2 FQNNGV. The PCR ran on 60 Vbeta and 13 Jbeta primers. Profiled with immunoSEQ multiplex PCR; TCRdb holds only in-frame clones, not every one. The sample lists approximately 150,000 clones, roughly 80% occurring once. This TCR was recovered from a female donor in good health and CMV-seronegative. The source material was PBMCs. The chain combines TRBV11-2 with TRBJ2-7, with 10 bases aligning to TRBD1. The CDR3 loop is CASSTTGGPYEQYF. CDR3 bases: TGTGCCAGCAGCACGACAGGGGGCCCCTACGAGCAGTACTTC. Using reference TRBV11-2 and TRBJ2-7 for the parts outside the CDR3, the full variable domain is EAGVAQSPRYKIIEKRQSVAFWCNPISGHATLYWYQQILGQGPKLLIQFQNNGVVDDSQLPKDRFSAERLKGVDSTLKIQPAKLEDSAVYLCASSTTGGPYEQYFGPGTRLTVT.